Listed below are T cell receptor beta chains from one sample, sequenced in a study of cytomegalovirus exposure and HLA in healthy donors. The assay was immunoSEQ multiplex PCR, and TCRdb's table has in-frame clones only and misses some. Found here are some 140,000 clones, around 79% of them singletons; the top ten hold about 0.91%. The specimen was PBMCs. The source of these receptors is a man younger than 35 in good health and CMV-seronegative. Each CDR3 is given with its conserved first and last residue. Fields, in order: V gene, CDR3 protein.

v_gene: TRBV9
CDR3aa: CASSADPRGGAGANVLTF

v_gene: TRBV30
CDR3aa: CAWSGKRTIDSYEQYF

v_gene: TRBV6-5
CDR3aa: CASSYQTGGNSPLHF

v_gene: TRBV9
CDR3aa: CASSPRGASTDTQYF

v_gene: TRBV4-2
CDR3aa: CASSQGTGMNTGELFF

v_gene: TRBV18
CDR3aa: CASSLQDSNVLTF

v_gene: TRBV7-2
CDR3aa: CASRIAWTGTWRGYTF

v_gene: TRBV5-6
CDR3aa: CASSGTYEQYF

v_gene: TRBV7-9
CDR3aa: CASSSGQGLPGELFF

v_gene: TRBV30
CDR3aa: CAWSFNSMNTEAFF

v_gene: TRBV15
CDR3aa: CATSRRRADTQYF

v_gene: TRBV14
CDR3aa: CASSPGRYYGYTF